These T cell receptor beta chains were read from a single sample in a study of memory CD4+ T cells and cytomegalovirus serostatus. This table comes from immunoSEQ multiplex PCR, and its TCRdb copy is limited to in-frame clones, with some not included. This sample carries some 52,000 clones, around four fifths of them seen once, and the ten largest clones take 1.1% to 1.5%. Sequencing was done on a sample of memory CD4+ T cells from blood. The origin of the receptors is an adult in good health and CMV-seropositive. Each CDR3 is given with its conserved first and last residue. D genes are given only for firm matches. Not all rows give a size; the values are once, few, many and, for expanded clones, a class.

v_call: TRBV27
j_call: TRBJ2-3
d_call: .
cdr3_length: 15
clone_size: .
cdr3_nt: TGTGCCAGCAGTTACAGGGTCGCTAGCACAGATACGCAGTATTTT
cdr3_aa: CASSYRVASTDTQYF

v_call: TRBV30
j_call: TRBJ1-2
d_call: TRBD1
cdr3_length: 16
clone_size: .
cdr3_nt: TGTGCCTGGAGTGTGGAAGGGGGCTTCTCTAACTATGGCTACACCTTC
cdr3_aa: CAWSVEGGFSNYGYTF

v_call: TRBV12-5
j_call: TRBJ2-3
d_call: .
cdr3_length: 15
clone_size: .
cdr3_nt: TGTGCTAGTGGTATGCTAGGTGGTTGGGGAGATACGCAGTATTTT
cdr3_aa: CASGMLGGWGDTQYF

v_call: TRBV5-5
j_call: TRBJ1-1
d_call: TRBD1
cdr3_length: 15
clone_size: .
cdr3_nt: TGTGCCAGCAGCTTACAGGGGGCGAGGAACACTGAAGCTTTCTTT
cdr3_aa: CASSLQGARNTEAFF

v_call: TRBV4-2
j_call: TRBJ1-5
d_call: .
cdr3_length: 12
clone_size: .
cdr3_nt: TGTGCCAGCAGCCAAGATGATCAGCCCCAGCATTTT
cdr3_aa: CASSQDDQPQHF

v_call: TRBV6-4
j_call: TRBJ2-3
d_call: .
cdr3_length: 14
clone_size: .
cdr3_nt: TGTGCCAGCAGTCCGGGCCATTCAGCAGATACGCAGTATTTT
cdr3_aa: CASSPGHSADTQYF

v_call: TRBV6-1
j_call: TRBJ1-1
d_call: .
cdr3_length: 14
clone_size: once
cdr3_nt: TGTGCCAGCAGTGAAAGGAGAAGAGGCACTGAAGCTTTCTTT
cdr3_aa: CASSERRRGTEAFF

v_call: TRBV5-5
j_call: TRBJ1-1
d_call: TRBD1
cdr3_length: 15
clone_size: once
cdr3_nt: TGTGCCAGCAGCTTGGAGGGGGCTGGGAACACTGAAGCTTTCTTT
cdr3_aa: CASSLEGAGNTEAFF

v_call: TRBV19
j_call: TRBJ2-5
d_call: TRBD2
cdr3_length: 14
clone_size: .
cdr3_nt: TGTGCCAGTAGTTCGGGACTAGCGCTGGAGACCCAGTACTTC
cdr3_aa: CASSSGLALETQYF

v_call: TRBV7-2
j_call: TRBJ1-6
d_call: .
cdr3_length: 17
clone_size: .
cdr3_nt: TGTGCCAGCAGCTTGATAGGGGGGAGCTCCTATAATTCACCCCTCCACTTT
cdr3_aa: CASSLIGGSSYNSPLHF

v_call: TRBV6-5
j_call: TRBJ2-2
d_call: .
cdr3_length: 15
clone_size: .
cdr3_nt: TGTGCCAGCAGTTACCAGGTCCTAAACACCGGGGAGCTGTTTTTT
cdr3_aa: CASSYQVLNTGELFF

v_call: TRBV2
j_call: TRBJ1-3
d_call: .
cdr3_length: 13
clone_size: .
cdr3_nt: TGTGCCACCGGGGCCCGCTCTGGAAACACCATATATTTT
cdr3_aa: CATGARSGNTIYF

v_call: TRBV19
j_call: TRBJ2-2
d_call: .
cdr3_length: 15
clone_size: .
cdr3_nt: TGTGCCAGTAGTCCCGGACAGTGGAACACCGGGGAGCTGTTTTTT
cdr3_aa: CASSPGQWNTGELFF

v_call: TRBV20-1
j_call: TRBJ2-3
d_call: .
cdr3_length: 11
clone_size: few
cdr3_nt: TGCAGTGCTAGCCCCTCGGATACGCAGTATTTT
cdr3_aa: CSASPSDTQYF

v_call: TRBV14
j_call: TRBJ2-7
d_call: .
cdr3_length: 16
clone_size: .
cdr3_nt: TGTGCCAGCAGCCCCAACCAGGGTCTTCAATCCTACGAGCAGTACTTC
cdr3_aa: CASSPNQGLQSYEQYF

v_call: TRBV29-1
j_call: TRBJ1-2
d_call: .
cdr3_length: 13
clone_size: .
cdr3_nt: TGCAGCGTTATCGGGGTATCAGCCTATGGCTACACCTTC
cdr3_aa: CSVIGVSAYGYTF

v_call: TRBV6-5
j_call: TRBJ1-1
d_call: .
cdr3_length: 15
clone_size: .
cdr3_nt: TGTGCCAGCAGTTCGTGGGGGGCGCCGGATACTGAAGCTTTCTTT
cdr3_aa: CASSSWGAPDTEAFF

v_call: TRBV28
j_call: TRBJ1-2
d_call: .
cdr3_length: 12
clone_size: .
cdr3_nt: TGTGCCAGCAGTGTGGGGCTAGATGGCTACACCTTC
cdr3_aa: CASSVGLDGYTF

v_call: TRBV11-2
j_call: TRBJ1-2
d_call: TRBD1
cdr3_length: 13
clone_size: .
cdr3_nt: TGTGCCAGCAGCTCGGGACAGACTTATGGCTACACCTTC
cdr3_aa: CASSSGQTYGYTF

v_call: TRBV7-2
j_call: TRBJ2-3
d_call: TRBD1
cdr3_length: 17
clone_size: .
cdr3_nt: TGTGCCAGCAGTCGACAGGGGACACGTACTAGCACAGATACGCAGTATTTT
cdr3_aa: CASSRQGTRTSTDTQYF

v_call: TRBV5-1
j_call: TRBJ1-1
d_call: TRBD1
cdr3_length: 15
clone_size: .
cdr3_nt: TGCGCCAGCAGCACGGTCCCTACAGGGGGCACTGAAGCTTTCTTT
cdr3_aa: CASSTVPTGGTEAFF

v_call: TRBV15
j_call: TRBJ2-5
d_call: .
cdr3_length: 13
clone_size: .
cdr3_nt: TGTGCCACCAGCAGAGATGATTCACGGGCCCAGTACTTC
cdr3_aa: CATSRDDSRAQYF

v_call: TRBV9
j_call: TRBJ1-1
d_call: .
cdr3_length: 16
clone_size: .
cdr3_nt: TGTGCCAGCAGCGCACTGGACAGTGCGCCCAACACTGAAGCTTTCTTT
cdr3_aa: CASSALDSAPNTEAFF

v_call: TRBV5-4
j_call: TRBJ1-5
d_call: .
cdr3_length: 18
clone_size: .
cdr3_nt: TGTGCCAGCAGCTTGGGGGGATTCGGGACGGGTAGCAATCAGCCCCAGCATTTT
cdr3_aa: CASSLGGFGTGSNQPQHF

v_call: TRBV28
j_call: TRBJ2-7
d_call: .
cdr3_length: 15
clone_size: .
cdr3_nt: TGTGCCAGCAGTTTATGGGATACTTCTCCCTACGAGCAGTACTTC
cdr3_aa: CASSLWDTSPYEQYF

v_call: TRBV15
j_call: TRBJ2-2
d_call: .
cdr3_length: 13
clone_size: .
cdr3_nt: TGTGCCACCGGGGCCAAGATAGCCGGGGAGCTGTTTTTT
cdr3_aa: CATGAKIAGELFF

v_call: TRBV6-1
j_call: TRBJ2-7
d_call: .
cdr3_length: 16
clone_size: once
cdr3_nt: TGTGCCAGCAGTGAAAGTCTGAGCGGGCGAGTATACGAGCAGTACTTC
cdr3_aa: CASSESLSGRVYEQYF

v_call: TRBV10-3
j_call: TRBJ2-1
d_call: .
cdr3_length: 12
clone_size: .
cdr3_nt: TGTGCCATCAGTGATTTTGGGAGGGAGCAGTTCTTC
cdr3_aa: CAISDFGREQFF

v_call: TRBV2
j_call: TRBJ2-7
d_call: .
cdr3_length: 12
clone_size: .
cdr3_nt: TGTGCCAGCAGTCTGACAGTCCACGAGCAGTACTTC
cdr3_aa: CASSLTVHEQYF

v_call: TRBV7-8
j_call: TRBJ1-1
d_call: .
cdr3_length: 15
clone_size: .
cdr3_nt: TGTGCCAGCAGCTTAGTGGGTCAATTGAACACTGAAGCTTTCTTT
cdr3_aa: CASSLVGQLNTEAFF

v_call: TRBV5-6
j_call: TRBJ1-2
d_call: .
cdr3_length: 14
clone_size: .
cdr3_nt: TGTGCCAGCAGCTTGGACGGCGCTAACTATGGCTACACCTTC
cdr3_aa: CASSLDGANYGYTF

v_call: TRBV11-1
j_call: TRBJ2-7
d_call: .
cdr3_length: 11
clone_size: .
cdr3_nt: TGTGCCAGCAGCCCGAACTACGAGCAGTACTTC
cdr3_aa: CASSPNYEQYF

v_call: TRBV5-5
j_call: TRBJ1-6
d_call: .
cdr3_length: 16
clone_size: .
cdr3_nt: TGTGCCAGCAGCTCTAAAACCGGGACTTTTAATTCACCCCTCCACTTT
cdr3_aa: CASSSKTGTFNSPLHF

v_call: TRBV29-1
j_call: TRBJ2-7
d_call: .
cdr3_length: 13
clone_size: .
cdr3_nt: TGCAGCGCCATGGACACTTATTACTACGAGCAGTACTTC
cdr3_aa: CSAMDTYYYEQYF

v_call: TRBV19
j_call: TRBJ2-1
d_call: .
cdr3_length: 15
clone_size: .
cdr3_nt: TGTGCCAGTATGCTTGGGGGCAGGGGTTCAGGGGAGCAGTTCTTC
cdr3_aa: CASMLGGRGSGEQFF

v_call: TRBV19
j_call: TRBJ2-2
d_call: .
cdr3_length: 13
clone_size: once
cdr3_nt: TGTGCCAGTAGTATAGTGCGCGGCGGGGAGCTGTTTTTT
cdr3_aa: CASSIVRGGELFF

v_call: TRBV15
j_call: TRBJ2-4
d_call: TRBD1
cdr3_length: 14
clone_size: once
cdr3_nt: TGTGCCACCTCCAGCAGGGAGACAGGGGCCTCCAGGTACTTC
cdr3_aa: CATSSRETGASRYF

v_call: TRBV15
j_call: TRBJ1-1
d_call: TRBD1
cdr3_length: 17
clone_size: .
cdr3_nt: TGTGCCACCAGCAGGGGTACAGGGGGCATAGGTTACACTGAAGCTTTCTTT
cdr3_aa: CATSRGTGGIGYTEAFF

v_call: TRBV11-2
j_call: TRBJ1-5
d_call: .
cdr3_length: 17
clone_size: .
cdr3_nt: TGTGCCAGCAGTTCAGGGGAGGACACAATGGGTGGTCAGCCCCAGCATTTT
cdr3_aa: CASSSGEDTMGGQPQHF

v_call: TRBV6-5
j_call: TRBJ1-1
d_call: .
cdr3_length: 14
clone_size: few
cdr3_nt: TGTGCCAGCGCGGTAGTAGGCAAAAGGCGTGAAGCTTTCTTT
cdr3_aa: CASAVVGKRREAFF

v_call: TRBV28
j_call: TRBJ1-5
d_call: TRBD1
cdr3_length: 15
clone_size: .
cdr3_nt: TGTGCCAGCAGGCCCACAGGGGGATCCGGACAGCCCCAGCATTTT
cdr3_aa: CASRPTGGSGQPQHF

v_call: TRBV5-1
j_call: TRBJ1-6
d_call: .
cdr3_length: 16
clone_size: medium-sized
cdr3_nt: TGCGCCAGCAGCTTGGCCCCCGGGTATGCAAATTCACCCCTCCACTTT
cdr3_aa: CASSLAPGYANSPLHF

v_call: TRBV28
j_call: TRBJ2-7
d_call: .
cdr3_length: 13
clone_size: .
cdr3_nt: TGTGCCAGCAGTTTGGGCCGTTATGGCGAGCAGTACTTC
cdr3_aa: CASSLGRYGEQYF

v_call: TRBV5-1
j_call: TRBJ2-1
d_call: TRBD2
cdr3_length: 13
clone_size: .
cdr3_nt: TGCGCCAGCAGCTTGGTCCTAGCGGCCGAGCAGTTCTTC
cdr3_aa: CASSLVLAAEQFF

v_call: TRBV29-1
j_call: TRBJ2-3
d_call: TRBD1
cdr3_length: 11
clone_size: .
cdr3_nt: TGCAGCACGGGACAGGGGGATACGCAGTATTTT
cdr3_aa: CSTGQGDTQYF

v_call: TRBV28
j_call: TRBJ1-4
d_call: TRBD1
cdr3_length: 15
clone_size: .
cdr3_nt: TGTGCCAGCAGTCCCCAGGGACAGGGCGAAAGAAAACTGTTTTTT
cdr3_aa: CASSPQGQGERKLFF